Shown below are 3 T cell receptor beta chains from a single sample sequenced in a study of blood T cell repertoires in COVID-19. Assay used: immunoSEQ multiplex PCR; TCRdb lists only in-frame clones, some missing. The top ten clones hold 10% to 15% of a sample with about 130,000 clones, roughly 80% of them seen once. The sample taken for sequencing was peripheral blood. These receptors were collected from a woman in her sixties or seventies with acute or convalescent COVID-19.

The J gene is TRBJ1-4, the V gene TRBV28, with D possibly matching TRBD1 (5 bases). The CDR3 loop spans 16 amino acids. Deletions cut 0 bases from V and 5 bases from J, with 13 bases between. Germline CDR1 MDHEN, CDR2 SYDVKM. CDR3 amino acids: CASSLWGPTPNEKLFF. DNA for the CDR3: TGTGCCAGCAGTTTATGGGGGCCAACCCCCAATGAAAAACTGTTTTTT.

The J gene is TRBJ1-2, the V gene TRBV7-2; TRBD1 matches 7 bases. V trimming: 5 bases; J trimming: 4 bases; junction bases outside the gene matches: 10. This CDR3 spans 15 amino acids. Germline V gives CDR1 SGHTA, CDR2 FQGNSA. Here the CDR3 reads CASSPPNNRGYGYTF. In DNA form, the CDR3 reads TGTGCCAGCAGCCCCCCAAATAACAGGGGCTATGGCTACACCTTC.

V usage is TRBV6-4 and J usage is TRBJ1-1, with TRBD1 as a possible D gene (5 bases). Germline V gene data show CDR1 as MRHNA and CDR2 as SNTAGT. V lost 5 bases to trimming and J lost 4 bases, with 14 bases between them. The CDR3 runs to 14 residues. CDR3 sequence (DNA): TGTGCCAGCAGTCGAGACGGGGGGACCACTGAAGCTTTCTTT. It encodes CASSRDGGTTEAFF.